This T cell receptor (beta chain) was captured by sequencing in a study of T cell responses to AZD1222 COVID-19 vaccine. As to this clone: The antigen is not known.

Some clones are missing from TCRdb's copy, which holds only in-frame ones; the method was immunoSEQ multiplex PCR. The table has about 140,000 clones, about nine tenths seen once. V dropped 0 bases and J dropped 6 bases, with 11 bases sitting between them. The CDR3 length is 15 residues. The germline V gene encodes CDR1 WNHNN and CDR2 SYGVQD (reference sequence). General observations from the study: Donors were largely white British and mainly female; clonal diversity was possibly underestimated.

This receptor was obtained from an adult who received the AZD1222 COVID-19 vaccine. Sequenced here: peripheral blood, sampled 28 days after the second AZD1222 dose. The chain employs TRBV10-1 and TRBJ1-4; possible D gene TRBD1, 6 bases. The CDR3 DNA is TGCGCCAGCAGTGAGTCGGCAGGGGTTGATGAAAAACTGTTTTTT. It encodes CASSESAGVDEKLFF.